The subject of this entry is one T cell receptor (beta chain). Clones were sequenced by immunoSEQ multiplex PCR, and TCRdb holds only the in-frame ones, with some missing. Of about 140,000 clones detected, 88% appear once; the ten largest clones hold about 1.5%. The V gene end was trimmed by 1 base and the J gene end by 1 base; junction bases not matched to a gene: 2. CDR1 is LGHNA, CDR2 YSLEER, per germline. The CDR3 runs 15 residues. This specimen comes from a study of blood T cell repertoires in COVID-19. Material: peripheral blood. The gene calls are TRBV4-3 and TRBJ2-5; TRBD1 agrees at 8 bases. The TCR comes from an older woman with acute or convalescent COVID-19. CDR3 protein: CASSQGTGRQETQYF. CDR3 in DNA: TGCGCCAGCAGCCAAGGGACAGGGCGCCAAGAGACCCAGTACTTC.